Listed below are T cell receptor beta chains from one sample, sequenced in a study of blood T cell repertoires in COVID-19. Clones were sequenced by immunoSEQ multiplex PCR, and TCRdb holds only the in-frame ones, with some missing. The sample holds 260,000 or so clones, 65% to 85% seen once. Sequenced input: peripheral blood. Every receptor here comes from an elderly man with acute or convalescent COVID-19. CDR3s include the opening cysteine and the closing phenylalanine or tryptophan. The order of the fields is D gene, clone size, V gene, J gene, CDR3 protein, CDR3 DNA. D genes are given only for firm matches. Rows give clone size only sometimes, using once, few, many, or a class for an expanded clone.

D: TRBD1
size: -
V: TRBV15
J: TRBJ1-6
CDR3: CATSRDRQGGSPLHF
DNA: TGTGCCACCAGCAGAGACAGACAGGGCGGTTCACCCCTCCACTTT

D: TRBD1
size: -
V: TRBV6-5
J: TRBJ1-1
CDR3: CASRAWDRNTEAFF
DNA: TGTGCCAGCAGGGCCTGGGACAGGAACACTGAAGCTTTCTTT

D: TRBD1
size: -
V: TRBV5-5
J: TRBJ1-5
CDR3: CASSIRSGTDNQPQHF
DNA: TGTGCCAGCTCAATTAGATCCGGGACAGATAATCAGCCCCAGCATTTT

D: -
size: -
V: TRBV18
J: TRBJ2-3
CDR3: CASSPFLSLRTDTQYF
DNA: TGTGCCAGCTCACCCTTCTTGTCTCTTCGCACAGATACGCAGTATTTT

D: -
size: -
V: TRBV5-1
J: TRBJ2-7
CDR3: CASSLAPGVPYEQYF
DNA: TGCGCCAGCAGCCTGGCCCCGGGGGTTCCCTACGAGCAGTACTTC

D: TRBD1
size: -
V: TRBV7-2
J: TRBJ2-3
CDR3: CASSHRGQVSTDTQYF
DNA: TGTGCCAGCAGCCACCGCGGACAGGTTAGCACAGATACGCAGTATTTT

D: -
size: -
V: TRBV19
J: TRBJ1-5
CDR3: CASSDRSWGPQHF
DNA: TGTGCCAGCTCCGACAGGTCGTGGGGGCCCCAGCATTTT

D: TRBD2
size: -
V: TRBV5-1
J: TRBJ2-7
CDR3: CASRPPGGAGGHEQYF
DNA: TGCGCCAGCAGACCTCCGGGGGGGGCGGGAGGCCACGAGCAGTACTTC

D: TRBD1
size: -
V: TRBV19
J: TRBJ2-1
CDR3: CASSGTVVYNEQFF
DNA: TGTGCCAGTTCCGGGACAGTGGTCTACAATGAGCAGTTCTTC

D: TRBD1
size: -
V: TRBV5-1
J: TRBJ1-1
CDR3: CASSPQTGAVSEAFF
DNA: TGCGCCAGCAGCCCACAGACAGGGGCGGTTTCTGAAGCTTTCTTT

D: -
size: -
V: TRBV3-1/TRBV3-2
J: TRBJ2-7
CDR3: CASSPERGKDYEQYF
DNA: TGTGCCAGCAGCCCCGAAAGGGGGAAGGACTACGAGCAGTACTTC

D: -
size: -
V: TRBV5-1
J: TRBJ2-7
CDR3: CASSPEGLGSYEQYF
DNA: TGCGCCAGCAGCCCAGAAGGACTGGGCTCCTACGAGCAGTACTTC

D: -
size: once
V: TRBV7-2
J: TRBJ2-7
CDR3: CASSLSGTGGREQYF
DNA: TGTGCCAGCAGCTTATCCGGCACCGGTGGGCGCGAGCAGTACTTC

D: -
size: -
V: TRBV21-1
J: TRBJ2-1
CDR3: CASSKSGRNRNEQFF
DNA: TGTGCCAGCAGCAAGAGCGGGAGAAATAGGAATGAGCAGTTCTTC

D: -
size: -
V: TRBV7-2
J: TRBJ1-1
CDR3: CASSLRAGDEAFF
DNA: TGTGCCAGCAGCTTAAGGGCGGGAGATGAAGCTTTCTTT

D: TRBD1
size: -
V: TRBV11-2
J: TRBJ1-3
CDR3: CASSQGTERNTIYF
DNA: TGTGCCAGCAGCCAAGGGACAGAAAGAAACACCATATATTTT

D: TRBD2
size: -
V: TRBV19
J: TRBJ2-1
CDR3: CASSISSGAYNEQFF
DNA: TGTGCCAGTAGTATTTCAAGCGGGGCTTACAATGAGCAGTTCTTC

D: TRBD2
size: -
V: TRBV15
J: TRBJ2-1
CDR3: CATAAGGTSGHNEQFF
DNA: TGTGCCACCGCTGCGGGTGGGACTAGCGGCCACAATGAGCAGTTCTTC

D: -
size: -
V: TRBV10-3
J: TRBJ2-1
CDR3: CAISESGGAPEQFF
DNA: TGTGCCATCAGTGAGTCGGGTGGGGCTCCTGAGCAGTTCTTC

D: -
size: -
V: TRBV6-5
J: TRBJ1-2
CDR3: CAGPRQAVSYGYTF
DNA: TGTGCCGGCCCTCGACAGGCCGTGAGCTATGGCTACACCTTC

D: TRBD1
size: -
V: TRBV28
J: TRBJ1-2
CDR3: CASSLEGAGYTF
DNA: TGTGCCAGCAGTTTAGAGGGGGCGGGCTACACCTTC

D: TRBD1
size: few
V: TRBV3-1/TRBV3-2
J: TRBJ1-4
CDR3: CASSQRTGTANEKLFF
DNA: TGTGCCAGCAGCCAAAGAACCGGGACAGCGAATGAAAAACTGTTTTTT

D: -
size: -
V: TRBV6-6
J: TRBJ2-1
CDR3: CASKKAQENVNEQFF
DNA: TGTGCCAGCAAAAAGGCCCAGGAAAATGTAAATGAGCAGTTCTTC

D: -
size: -
V: TRBV9
J: TRBJ2-3
CDR3: CASSVAPLDTQYF
DNA: TGTGCCAGCAGCGTAGCCCCCTTGGATACGCAGTATTTT

D: -
size: -
V: TRBV5-6
J: TRBJ2-1
CDR3: CASSLAERDNEQFF
DNA: TGTGCCAGCAGCTTGGCGGAGCGGGACAATGAGCAGTTCTTC

D: -
size: -
V: TRBV6-5
J: TRBJ2-1
CDR3: CASTTPLALHNEQFF
DNA: TGTGCCAGCACTACCCCCCTAGCGTTGCACAATGAGCAGTTCTTC

D: -
size: -
V: TRBV27
J: TRBJ2-7
CDR3: CASSSPGTINYEQYF
DNA: TGTGCCAGCAGTTCTCCCGGGACAATTAACTACGAGCAGTACTTC

D: -
size: -
V: TRBV20-1
J: TRBJ1-5
CDR3: CSASWEGSFSNQPQHF
DNA: TGCAGTGCTAGTTGGGAGGGGTCTTTTAGCAATCAGCCCCAGCATTTT

D: TRBD2
size: -
V: TRBV18
J: TRBJ2-7
CDR3: CASSRLAGYEQYF
DNA: TGTGCCAGCTCACGACTAGCGGGGTACGAGCAGTACTTC

D: TRBD2
size: -
V: TRBV4-1
J: TRBJ2-7
CDR3: CASSHGGSGTATYEQYF
DNA: TGCGCCAGCAGCCACGGGGGGTCCGGGACCGCCACCTACGAGCAGTACTTC

D: TRBD1
size: few
V: TRBV5-1
J: TRBJ2-7
CDR3: CASSYTGTGVEQYF
DNA: TGCGCCAGCAGTTACACCGGGACAGGGGTCGAGCAGTACTTC

D: -
size: once
V: TRBV19
J: TRBJ1-2
CDR3: CASSIDPQRSYGYTF
DNA: TGTGCCAGTAGTATAGACCCCCAAAGGAGCTATGGCTACACCTTC

D: TRBD1
size: -
V: TRBV5-1
J: TRBJ2-1
CDR3: CASSSRTGADEQFF
DNA: TGCGCCAGCAGCTCCCGGACAGGCGCCGATGAGCAGTTCTTC

D: -
size: -
V: TRBV14
J: TRBJ1-2
CDR3: CASSESLYYGYTF
DNA: TGTGCCAGCAGCGAGTCCTTGTACTATGGCTACACCTTC

D: -
size: -
V: TRBV11-3
J: TRBJ2-5
CDR3: CASSSGQKETQYF
DNA: TGTGCCAGCAGCTCCGGACAGAAAGAGACCCAGTACTTC

D: TRBD1
size: -
V: TRBV19
J: TRBJ2-2
CDR3: CASSDGTGVTGELFF
DNA: TGTGCCAGTAGTGACGGGACAGGGGTCACCGGGGAGCTGTTTTTT

D: TRBD2
size: -
V: TRBV29-1
J: TRBJ2-3
CDR3: CSSGLAGGNTDTQYF
DNA: TGCAGCTCAGGCCTAGCGGGAGGTAACACAGATACGCAGTATTTT

D: TRBD2
size: -
V: TRBV6-1
J: TRBJ2-4
CDR3: CASSEAFFAGGGTKNIQYF
DNA: TGTGCCAGCAGTGAAGCGTTTTTTGCGGGAGGGGGGACCAAAAACATTCAGTACTTC

D: -
size: -
V: TRBV3-1/TRBV3-2
J: TRBJ1-2
CDR3: CASSQDNRANYGYTF
DNA: TGTGCCAGCAGCCAAGATAACAGAGCTAACTATGGCTACACCTTC

D: TRBD1
size: -
V: TRBV30
J: TRBJ2-1
CDR3: CAWSVRTGGRNEQFF
DNA: TGTGCCTGGAGTGTGCGGACAGGGGGCCGGAATGAGCAGTTCTTC

D: -
size: -
V: TRBV28
J: TRBJ2-1
CDR3: CASTPPFYNEQFF
DNA: TGTGCCAGCACCCCTCCTTTCTACAATGAGCAGTTCTTC

D: TRBD2
size: -
V: TRBV11-2
J: TRBJ2-7
CDR3: CASSLGTSGSIEQYF
DNA: TGTGCCAGCAGCTTAGGCACTAGCGGGAGTATCGAGCAGTACTTC